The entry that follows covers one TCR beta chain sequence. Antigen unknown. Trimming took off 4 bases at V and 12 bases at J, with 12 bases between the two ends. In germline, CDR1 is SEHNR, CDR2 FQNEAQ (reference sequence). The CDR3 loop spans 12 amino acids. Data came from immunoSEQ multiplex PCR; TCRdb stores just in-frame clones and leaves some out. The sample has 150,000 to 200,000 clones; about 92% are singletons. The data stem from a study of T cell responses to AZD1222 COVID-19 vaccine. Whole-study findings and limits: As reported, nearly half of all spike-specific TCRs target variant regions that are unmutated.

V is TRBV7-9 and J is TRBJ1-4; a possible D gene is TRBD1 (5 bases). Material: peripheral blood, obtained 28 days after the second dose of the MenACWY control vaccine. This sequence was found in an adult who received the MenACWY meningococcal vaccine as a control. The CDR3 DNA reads TGTGCCAGCAGCTGGGATCTGACAGAACTGTTTTTT. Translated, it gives CASSWDLTELFF.